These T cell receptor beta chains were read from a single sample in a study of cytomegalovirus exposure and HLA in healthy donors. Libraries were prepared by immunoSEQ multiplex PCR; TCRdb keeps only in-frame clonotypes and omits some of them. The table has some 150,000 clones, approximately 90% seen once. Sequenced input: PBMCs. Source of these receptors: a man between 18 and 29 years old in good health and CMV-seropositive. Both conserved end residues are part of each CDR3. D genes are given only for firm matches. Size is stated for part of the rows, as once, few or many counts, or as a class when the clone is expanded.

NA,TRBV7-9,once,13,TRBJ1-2,CASSPLDTVTYTF,TGTGCCAGCAGCCCCCTGGACACTGTGACCTACACCTTC
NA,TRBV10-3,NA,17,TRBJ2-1,CAISDPSRGSSYNEQFF,TGTGCCATCAGTGACCCGTCCCGAGGGAGCTCCTACAATGAGCAGTTCTTC
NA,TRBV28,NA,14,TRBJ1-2,CASRPGGTNYGYTF,TGTGCCAGCAGACCGGGGGGGACTAACTATGGCTACACCTTC
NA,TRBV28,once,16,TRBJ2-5,CASSYILQGGGETQYF,TGTGCCAGCAGCTACATCCTACAGGGAGGGGGGGAGACCCAGTACTTC
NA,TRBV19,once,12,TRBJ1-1,CATTGIRTEAFF,TGTGCCACCACAGGGATTCGGACTGAAGCTTTCTTT
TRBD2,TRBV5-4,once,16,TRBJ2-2,CASSAMSGGATGELFF,TGTGCCAGCAGCGCGATGAGCGGGGGGGCCACCGGGGAGCTGTTTTTT
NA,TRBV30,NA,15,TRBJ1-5,CAWRGGAGENQPQHF,TGTGCCTGGAGGGGAGGAGCCGGGGAAAATCAGCCCCAGCATTTT
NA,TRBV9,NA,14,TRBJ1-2,CASSVVTSEDGYTF,TGTGCCAGCAGCGTAGTAACATCGGAGGATGGCTACACCTTC
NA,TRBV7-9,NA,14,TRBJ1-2,CASSRAAGTSGYTF,TGTGCCAGCAGCAGGGCCGCCGGGACTAGTGGCTACACCTTC
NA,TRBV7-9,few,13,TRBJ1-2,CASSLTGSGGYTF,TGTGCCAGCAGCCTAACAGGGTCTGGAGGCTACACCTTC
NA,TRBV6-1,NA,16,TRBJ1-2,CASSGEGKVWNYGYTF,TGTGCCAGCAGTGGGGAGGGAAAGGTTTGGAACTATGGCTACACCTTC
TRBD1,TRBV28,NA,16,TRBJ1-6,CASSPTGTGFRSPLHF,TGTGCCAGCAGTCCTACCGGGACAGGTTTTCGTTCACCCCTCCACTTT
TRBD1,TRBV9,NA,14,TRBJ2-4,CASGGQGAGNIQYF,TGTGCCAGCGGCGGACAGGGGGCAGGAAACATTCAGTACTTC
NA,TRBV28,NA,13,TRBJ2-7,CASDTPGRGEQYF,TGTGCCAGCGACACGCCAGGGCGTGGTGAGCAGTACTTC
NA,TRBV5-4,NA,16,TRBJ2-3,CASSFRGSLGTDTQYF,TGTGCCAGCAGCTTCAGGGGCTCGCTTGGCACAGATACGCAGTATTTT
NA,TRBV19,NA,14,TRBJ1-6,CASTSTGNNSPLHF,TGTGCCAGTACGTCGACGGGTAATAATTCACCCCTCCACTTT
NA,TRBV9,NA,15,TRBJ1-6,CASSVRGRVDSPLHF,TGTGCCAGCAGCGTAAGAGGGAGGGTGGACTCACCCCTCCACTTT
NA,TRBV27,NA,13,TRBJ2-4,CASSLNGMNIQYF,TGTGCCAGCAGTTTAAACGGGATGAACATTCAGTACTTC
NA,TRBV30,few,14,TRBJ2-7,CAWSPPQTGREQYF,TGTGCCTGGAGTCCGCCCCAGACAGGAAGGGAGCAGTACTTC
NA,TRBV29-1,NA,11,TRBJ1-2,CSVNSNYGYTF,TGCAGCGTCAACAGTAACTATGGCTACACCTTC
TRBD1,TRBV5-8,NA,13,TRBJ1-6,CATRRGEKSPLHF,TGTGCCACCCGCAGGGGGGAAAAATCACCCCTCCACTTT
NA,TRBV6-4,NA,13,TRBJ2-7,CASSDLAGTEQYF,TGTGCCAGCAGTGACCTTGCAGGGACTGAGCAGTACTTC
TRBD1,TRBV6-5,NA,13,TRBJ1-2,CASRLGQGRGYTF,TGTGCCAGCAGACTAGGACAGGGAAGGGGCTACACCTTC
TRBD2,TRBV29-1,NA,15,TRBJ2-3,CSVGGTSGFTDTQYF,TGCAGCGTTGGCGGAACTAGCGGATTCACAGATACGCAGTATTTT
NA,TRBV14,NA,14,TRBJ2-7,CASSQGWGPNEQYF,TGTGCCAGCAGCCAAGGGTGGGGGCCAAACGAGCAGTACTTC
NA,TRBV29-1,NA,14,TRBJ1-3,CSVDPVLSGNTIYF,TGCAGCGTTGACCCCGTCCTCTCTGGAAACACCATATATTTT
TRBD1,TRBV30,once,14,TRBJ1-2,CAWDWGQGRIGYTF,TGTGCCTGGGATTGGGGACAGGGACGAATCGGCTACACCTTC
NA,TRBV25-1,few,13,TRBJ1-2,CASSESGIRGYTF,TGTGCCAGCAGTGAATCAGGGATAAGGGGCTACACCTTC
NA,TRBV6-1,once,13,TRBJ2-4,CASTEQPGNIQYF,TGTGCCAGCACGGAGCAGCCAGGGAACATTCAGTACTTC
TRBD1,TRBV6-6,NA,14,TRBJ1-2,CASSYPTGENDYTF,TGTGCCAGCAGTTACCCGACAGGGGAGAACGACTACACCTTC
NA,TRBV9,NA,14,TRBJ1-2,CASSVGGQLYGYTF,TGTGCCAGCAGCGTAGGAGGACAGCTCTATGGCTACACCTTC
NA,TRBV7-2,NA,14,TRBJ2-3,CASSPYGGQDTQYF,TGTGCCAGCAGCCCCTATGGGGGCCAAGATACGCAGTATTTT
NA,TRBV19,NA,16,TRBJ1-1,CASSIGTVGVHTEAFF,TGTGCCAGTAGTATAGGGACCGTCGGGGTGCACACTGAAGCTTTCTTT
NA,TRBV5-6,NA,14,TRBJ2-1,CASSLGISRNEQFF,TGTGCCAGCAGCTTGGGAATTAGCCGTAATGAGCAGTTCTTC
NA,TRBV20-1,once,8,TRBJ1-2,CSVGGKDF,TGCAGTGTTGGGGGGAAGGACTTC
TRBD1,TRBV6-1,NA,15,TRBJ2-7,CASRLPGQGPEQQYF,TGTGCCAGCAGACTACCGGGACAGGGGCCCGAGCAGCAGTACTTC
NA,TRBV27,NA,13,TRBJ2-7,CASSLDSTYEQYF,TGTGCCAGCAGTTTAGACTCCACCTACGAGCAGTACTTC
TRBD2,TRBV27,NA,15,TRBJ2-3,CASSWSGGFTDTQYF,TGTGCCAGCAGTTGGTCGGGAGGGTTCACAGATACGCAGTATTTT
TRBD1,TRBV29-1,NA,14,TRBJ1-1,CSVDRGLLDTEAFF,TGCAGCGTTGACAGGGGGTTGTTGGACACTGAAGCTTTCTTT
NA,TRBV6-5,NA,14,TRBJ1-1,CASSSRELYTEAFF,TGTGCCAGCAGTTCTCGGGAGCTATACACTGAAGCTTTCTTT
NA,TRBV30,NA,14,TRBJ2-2,CAWSTGQRAGELFF,TGTGCCTGGAGTACAGGTCAGAGAGCCGGGGAGCTGTTTTTT
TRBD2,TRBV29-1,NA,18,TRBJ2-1,CSVEWILAGGKNYNEQFF,TGCAGCGTTGAGTGGATACTAGCGGGGGGGAAGAATTACAATGAGCAGTTCTTC
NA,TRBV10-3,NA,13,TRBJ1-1,CAIKSELLAEAFF,TGTGCCATCAAATCCGAGTTATTGGCTGAAGCTTTCTTT
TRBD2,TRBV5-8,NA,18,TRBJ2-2,CASSRLGTSGGFTGELFF,TGTGCCAGCAGCCGCCTCGGGACTAGCGGGGGGTTCACCGGGGAGCTGTTTTTT
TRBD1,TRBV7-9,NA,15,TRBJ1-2,CASSSSRGQGGGYTF,TGTGCCAGCAGCTCCAGCAGGGGGCAAGGAGGTGGCTACACCTTC
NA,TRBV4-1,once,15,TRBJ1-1,CASSHPGHLNTEAFF,TGCGCCAGCAGCCACCCGGGACACCTAAACACTGAAGCTTTCTTT
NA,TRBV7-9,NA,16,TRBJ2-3,CASSGGSIYDTDTQYF,TGTGCCAGCAGCGGGGGGTCAATTTATGACACAGATACGCAGTATTTT
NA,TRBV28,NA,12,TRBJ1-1,CASTRGGLEAFF,TGTGCCAGCACACGGGGGGGTTTAGAAGCTTTCTTT
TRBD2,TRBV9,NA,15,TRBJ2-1,CASSFRDYPYNEQFF,TGTGCCAGCAGCTTCCGGGACTACCCCTACAATGAGCAGTTCTTC
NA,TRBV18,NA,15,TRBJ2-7,CASSPRGTEDYEQYF,TGTGCCAGCTCACCACGCGGGACAGAAGACTACGAGCAGTACTTC
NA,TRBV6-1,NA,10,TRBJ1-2,CASSQRGYTF,TGTGCCAGCAGCCAGAGGGGCTACACCTTC
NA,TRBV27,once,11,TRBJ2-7,CASSPTYEQYF,TGTGCCAGCAGTCCCACCTACGAGCAGTACTTC
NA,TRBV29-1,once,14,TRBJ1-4,CSVARRGTNEKLFF,TGCAGCGTTGCGCGTAGGGGGACTAATGAAAAACTGTTTTTT
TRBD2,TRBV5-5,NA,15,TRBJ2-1,CASSLRLAGFNEQFF,TGTGCCAGCAGCTTGAGACTAGCGGGGTTCAATGAGCAGTTCTTC
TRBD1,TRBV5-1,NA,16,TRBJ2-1,CASSLIIGQGAREQFF,TGCGCCAGCAGCTTGATCATCGGACAGGGGGCGCGTGAGCAGTTCTTC
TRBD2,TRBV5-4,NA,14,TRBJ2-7,CASSSTSSSYEQYF,TGTGCCAGCAGCTCGACTAGCTCCTCCTACGAGCAGTACTTC
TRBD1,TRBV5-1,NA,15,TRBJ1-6,CASSLFWDRDSPLHF,TGCGCCAGCAGCTTATTTTGGGACAGGGATTCACCCCTCCACTTT
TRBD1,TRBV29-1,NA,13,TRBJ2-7,CSVVGQGEGEQYF,TGCAGCGTTGTAGGACAGGGAGAGGGCGAGCAGTACTTC
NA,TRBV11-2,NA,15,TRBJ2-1,CASSLDSGTYNEQFF,TGTGCCAGCAGCTTAGATTCCGGGACCTACAATGAGCAGTTCTTC